A selection of T cell receptor beta chains follows, all from one sample in a study of T-cell memory formation after mild COVID-19. From the 5' RACE reads, TCRdb called clonotypes with MiXCR, one entry per CDR3 protein. This table has about 190,000 distinct CDR3 sequences, 18% appearing once. Sequencing was performed on PBMCs or a T cell subset sorted from them (not recorded which). The receptors were gathered from an adult woman who had mild COVID-19 (a few samples of this study predate the infection). Cell type and time point are not known. Both conserved end residues are part of each CDR3. The D gene is left open where the match is weak. Not every row has a clone size; where given, it reads once, few, many or a size class.

TRBV6-5	-	-	TRBJ2-6	CASSSQQVSGANVLTF	TGTGCCAGCAGTTCCCAACAGGTCTCTGGGGCCAACGTCCTGACTTTC
TRBV29-1	-	TRBD2	TRBJ2-5	CSAAAGVETQYF	TGCAGCGCGGCTGCGGGGGTTGAGACCCAGTACTTC
TRBV6-5	-	-	TRBJ2-1	CASKRNRAADEQFF	TGTGCCAGCAAGAGGAACAGGGCCGCGGATGAGCAGTTCTTC
TRBV29-1	-	TRBD2	TRBJ2-1	CSVQSTTPGLAGYGGQFF	TGCAGCGTTCAGTCCACGACCCCGGGACTAGCGGGGTATGGGGGGCAGTTCTTC
TRBV6-4	-	-	TRBJ2-2	CASSTGTNTGELFF	TGTGCCAGCTCGACGGGAACGAACACCGGGGAGCTGTTTTTT
TRBV5-6	-	-	TRBJ2-1	CASSFGRPPSYNEQFF	TGTGCCAGCAGCTTCGGGCGGCCCCCTTCCTACAATGAGCAGTTCTTC
TRBV12-3/TRBV12-4	-	-	TRBJ1-4	CASLTRTGLGKLFF	TGTGCCAGCTTAACCCGAACAGGGTTAGGAAAACTGTTTTTT
TRBV29-1	-	-	TRBJ2-3	CSGKVTDTQYF	TGCAGCGGTAAGGTTACAGATACGCAGTATTTT
TRBV29-1	many	-	TRBJ2-3	CSVKRGTDTQYF	TGCAGCGTTAAAAGGGGAACAGATACGCAGTATTTT
TRBV4-1	few	-	TRBJ2-1	CASSQEFSSYNEQFF	TGCGCCAGCAGCCAAGAGTTCAGCTCCTACAATGAGCAGTTCTTC
TRBV20-1	few	TRBD2	TRBJ2-1	CSARVSAGGPYEQFF	TGCAGTGCTAGGGTCTCTGCGGGGGGGCCGTATGAGCAGTTCTTC
TRBV2	few	-	TRBJ2-3	CASSDLGISTDTQYF	TGTGCCAGCAGTGACTTAGGGATTTCGACAGATACGCAGTATTTT
TRBV6-5	few	-	TRBJ2-7	CASSYRGGPHEQYF	TGTGCCAGCAGTTATAGAGGGGGGCCCCACGAGCAGTACTTC
TRBV29-1	-	-	TRBJ2-1	CSVGDNEQFF	TGCAGCGTTGGAGACAATGAGCAGTTCTTC
TRBV4-1	few	TRBD1	TRBJ2-1	CASSQPLYRGPGNEQFF	TGCGCCAGCAGCCAACCCCTTTACAGGGGGCCGGGCAATGAGCAGTTCTTC
TRBV30	few	-	TRBJ1-4	CAWSVGQVVGEKLFF	TGTGCCTGGAGTGTAGGGCAGGTGGTTGGTGAAAAACTGTTTTTT
TRBV20-1	-	-	TRBJ2-3	CSARVGPGVDTQYF	TGCAGTGCTAGAGTAGGCCCAGGTGTGGATACGCAGTATTTT
TRBV6-5	-	-	TRBJ2-5	CASSGQGRETQYF	TGTGCCAGCAGTGGCCAGGGGCGGGAGACCCAGTACTTC
TRBV12-3/TRBV12-4	few	TRBD1	TRBJ1-6	CASSWGQQQNSPLHF	TGTGCCAGCAGTTGGGGACAGCAACAGAATTCACCCCTCCACTTT
TRBV12-3/TRBV12-4	few	-	TRBJ1-5	CASRPQLGNQPQHF	TGTGCCAGCAGGCCTCAGTTGGGCAATCAGCCCCAGCATTTT
TRBV10-3	-	TRBD2	TRBJ2-3	CAISVAGGAGSDTQYF	TGTGCCATCAGTGTCGCCGGGGGGGCCGGATCAGATACGCAGTATTTT
TRBV15	once	-	TRBJ2-1	CATQRDSISYNEQFF	TGTGCCACCCAAAGGGACTCCATCTCCTACAATGAGCAGTTCTTC
TRBV6-5	-	-	TRBJ1-2	CASTATPADYGYTF	TGTGCCAGCACCGCTACCCCGGCGGACTATGGCTACACCTTC
TRBV5-1	many	-	TRBJ2-3	CASSLATDTQYF	TGTGCCAGCAGCTTAGCGACAGATACGCAGTATTTT
TRBV20-1	-	-	TRBJ2-5	CSASGASGGETQYF	TGCAGTGCTAGCGGGGCCTCCGGAGGAGAGACCCAGTACTTC
TRBV7-9	-	-	TRBJ2-3	CASSLDPGFTDTQYF	TGTGCCAGCAGCTTAGATCCCGGGTTCACAGATACGCAGTATTTT
TRBV29-1	-	-	TRBJ2-7	CSVGQYEQYF	TGCAGCGTTGGACAATACGAGCAGTACTTC
TRBV5-1	many	-	TRBJ2-3	CASKGWASEDTQYF	TGCGCCAGCAAGGGGTGGGCTAGTGAAGATACGCAGTATTTT
TRBV29-1	-	TRBD2	TRBJ2-7	CSVGGHKIAGGRYEQYF	TGCAGCGTTGGTGGACATAAAATAGCGGGAGGGCGGTACGAGCAGTACTTC
TRBV6-5	few	TRBD2	TRBJ2-1	CASSPWTSGRVNEQFF	TGTGCCAGCAGTCCTTGGACTAGCGGCCGGGTCAATGAGCAGTTCTTC
TRBV24-1	few	-	TRBJ2-7	CATSEDPYEQYF	TGTGCCACCAGCGAAGACCCCTACGAGCAGTACTTC
TRBV24-1	few	-	TRBJ2-1	CATSVSYNEQFF	TGTGCCACCAGTGTGTCCTACAATGAGCAGTTCTTC
TRBV18	-	TRBD1	TRBJ2-7	CASSPTDRALYEQYF	TGTGCCAGCTCACCCACTGACAGGGCACTCTACGAGCAGTACTTC
TRBV11-2	many	-	TRBJ2-5	CASSPFAGQETQYF	TGTGCCAGCAGCCCATTTGCAGGACAAGAGACCCAGTACTTC
TRBV7-9	-	-	TRBJ1-2	CASSLARQGGGYGYTF	TGTGCCAGCAGCTTAGCGCGTCAAGGGGGTGGCTATGGCTACACCTTC
TRBV20-1	few	TRBD1	TRBJ1-6	CSARGTGATYNSPLHF	TGCAGTGCTAGAGGGACAGGGGCGACCTATAATTCACCCCTCCACTTT
TRBV6-1	few	-	TRBJ1-2	CASGANYGYTF	TGTGCCAGTGGGGCTAACTATGGCTACACCTTC
TRBV6-2/TRBV6-3	-	-	TRBJ2-7	CASSNIRGPSYEQYF	TGTGCCAGCAGTAACATCCGGGGCCCATCCTACGAGCAGTACTTC
TRBV4-3	-	TRBD2	TRBJ2-2	CASSQGTSGYTGELFF	TGCGCCAGCAGTCAGGGGACTAGCGGTTACACCGGGGAGCTGTTTTTT